A single sample gave rise to the 21 T cell receptor beta chains below, sequenced in a study of cytomegalovirus exposure and HLA in healthy donors. Amplification used 60 Vbeta primers and 13 Jbeta primers. Method: immunoSEQ multiplex PCR; TCRdb's copy keeps in-frame clones and lacks some. Here the sample spans 100,000 to 150,000 clones, approximately 80% being singletons. Sample: PBMCs. The receptors were sampled from a male donor in good health and CMV-seropositive.

This chain joins TRBV15 and TRBJ2-1; 12 bases agree with TRBD2. The CDR3 runs to 19 residues. Germline assignment: CDR1 LNHNV and CDR2 YYDKDF (reference sequence). The junction had 13 bases not matched to a gene; V was cut back by 0 bases and J by 7 bases. In nucleotides, the CDR3 is TGTGCCACCAGCAGAGATCTTCAGGCTAGCGGGGGGGCGGGTAATGAGCAGTTCTTC. Translating it yields CATSRDLQASGGAGNEQFF. The full variable domain, rest sourced from reference TRBV15 and TRBJ2-1, is DAMVIQNPRYQVTQFGKPVTLSCSQTLNHNVMYWYQQKSSQAPKLLFHYYDKDFNNEADTPDNFQSRRPNTSFCFLDIRSPGLGDTAMYLCATSRDLQASGGAGNEQFFGPGTRLTVL.

The chain employs TRBV27 and TRBJ1-2, with D possibly TRBD1 on 6 matching bases. The CDR3 length is 13 residues. The V and J ends lost 6 bases and 6 bases respectively, with 14 bases between them. The germline CDR1 and CDR2 sequences are MNHEY and SMNVEV (reference sequence). The CDR3 is CASRTTPGDGYTF. The CDR3, as DNA: TGTGCCAGCAGAACCACCCCAGGGGATGGCTACACCTTC.

The chain joins TRBV5-1 to TRBJ2-7; no firm D call. The CDR3 contains 15 residues. Trimming cost V 2 bases and J 0 bases, with 12 bases left between them. The germline V gene encodes CDR1 SGHRS and CDR2 YFSETQ. The CDR3 nucleotides read TGCGCCAGCAGCTTTGTAAGAGGAAGCTCCTACGAGCAGTACTTC. Translated, it gives CASSFVRGSSYEQYF.

This clone was detected only a few times. The chain employs TRBV27 and TRBJ2-3; TRBD2 agrees at 8 bases. V was clipped by 2 bases and J by 6 bases; unmatched bases: 7. Germline assignment: CDR1 MNHEY and CDR2 SMNVEV (reference sequence). There are 15 residues in the CDR3. The CDR3 nucleotides are TGTGCCAGCAGTTTAGGGACTAGTAGTTATGATACGCAGTATTTT. Its protein is CASSLGTSSYDTQYF.

The chain couples TRBV29-1 to TRBJ1-1, with D perhaps matching TRBD1 (5 bases). This CDR3 region has 11 residues. Per germline, CDR1 SQVTM and CDR2 ANQGSEA. The germline V and J ends were trimmed by 3 bases and 13 bases, with 15 bases remaining between them. The CDR3 protein is CSVDHDSGGFF. CDR3 nucleotide sequence: TGCAGCGTTGATCATGACAGCGGGGGTTTCTTT.

This clone showed up just a few times. This rearrangement joins TRBV10-3 to TRBJ1-1; the D gene is possibly TRBD1 (5 bases). The CDR3 has 16 residues. Germline assignment: CDR1 ENHRY and CDR2 SYGVKD. V gave up 3 bases and J gave up 2 bases, with 16 bases separating them. The CDR3 DNA reads as TGTGCCATCAGTGATTTCCTCGGGGGGAAAAACACTGAAGCTTTCTTT. This sequence encodes CAISDFLGGKNTEAFF.

The V and J genes are TRBV7-9 and TRBJ2-1, with 8 bases lining up with TRBD1. Germline V gene data show CDR1 as SEHNR and CDR2 as FQNEAQ (reference sequence). Trimming took 4 bases from V and 8 from J; bases not matched to a gene: 10. This CDR3 has 15 residues. Here the CDR3 DNA reads TGTGCCAGCAGCTGGGCCAGGGGGCTTTCGGATGAGCAGTTCTTC. Protein: CASSWARGLSDEQFF.

The genes are TRBV5-1 and TRBJ2-7, with a tentative D call TRBD2 (6 bases). V dropped 3 bases and J dropped 3 bases, with 10 bases sitting between them. The CDR3 extends over 13 amino acids. Germline loops: CDR1 SGHRS, CDR2 YFSETQ. The CDR3 loop is CASSSKTSYEQYF. CDR3 coding DNA: TGCGCCAGCAGCTCTAAGACTAGCTACGAGCAGTACTTC.

The genes are TRBV30 and TRBJ2-6; D call uncertain. The ends were cut back, 3 bases at V and 0 bases at J, with 6 bases in the middle. This CDR3 is built from 14 residues. Germline V gene data show CDR1 as GTSNPN and CDR2 as SVGIG (reference sequence). The CDR3 spells CAWSHGSGANVLTF. The CDR3 nucleotides are TGTGCCTGGAGCCACGGCTCTGGGGCCAACGTCCTGACTTTC.

The chain joins TRBV7-9 to TRBJ1-5; 7 bases are a match to TRBD1. The V gene end was trimmed by 4 bases and the J gene end by 5 bases; junction bases not matched to a gene: 8. Germline-derived CDR1 and CDR2 are SEHNR and FQNEAQ (reference sequence). The CDR3 loop spans 15 amino acids. The CDR3 sequence: CASSSGTERHQPQHF. The DNA of the CDR3 is TGTGCCAGCAGCTCCGGGACAGAGCGACATCAGCCCCAGCATTTT.

The chain joins TRBV6-1 to TRBJ2-1; 7 bases agree with TRBD2. The CDR3 contains 15 residues. The trim removed 5 bases at V and 8 bases at J, leaving 12 bases unmatched. Germline CDR1 reads MNHNS; CDR2 reads SASEGT. The chain's CDR3 is CASSFRHGRRDEQFF. CDR3 nucleotides: TGTGCCAGCAGTTTCCGCCACGGGAGGAGGGATGAGCAGTTCTTC.

There are a few counts of this clone. CDR3 in amino acids: CASSITGTTGAETQYF. Written as DNA, the CDR3 is TGCGCCAGCAGCATAACCGGGACTACCGGGGCGGAGACCCAGTACTTC. V and J are TRBV5-1 and TRBJ2-5; the match to TRBD2 covers 7 bases. Trimming took 4 bases from V and 5 from J; bases not matched to a gene: 14. Germline CDR1 and CDR2: SGHRS and YFSETQ. This CDR3 is built from 16 residues.

This chain uses TRBV25-1 with TRBJ2-4; weak D call: TRBD1 (5 bases). The CDR3 extends over 12 amino acids. Trimming shortened V by 4 bases and J by 8 bases, and 9 bases separated the two germline ends. Germline values: CDR1 MGHDK, CDR2 SYGVNS. Written as DNA, the CDR3 is TGTGCCAGCAGTGCTGCAGGGTACATTCAGTACTTC. It specifies CASSAAGYIQYF.

The rearrangement joins TRBV29-1 to TRBJ1-1; TRBD1 matches at 7 bases. V was pared by 6 bases and J by 4 bases, with 5 bases of the junction left unmatched. From germline, CDR1 is SQVTM and CDR2 ANQGSEA. CDR3 size: 12 residues. The CDR3 DNA reads as TGCAGCGTGGGGACAGTCCCCACTGAAGCTTTCTTT. It yields the protein CSVGTVPTEAFF.

The genes are TRBV29-1 and TRBJ1-4, with D possibly matching TRBD1 (5 bases). CDR1 SQVTM and CDR2 ANQGSEA come from the germline V gene. There are 13 residues in the CDR3. The V and J ends lost 7 bases and 8 bases respectively, with 17 bases between them. CDR3 protein: CSARGAAEEKLFF. CDR3 sequence (DNA): TGCAGCGCCCGCGGGGCCGCCGAAGAAAAACTGTTTTTT.

The gene calls are TRBV7-2 and TRBJ2-5; no definite D call. The CDR3 sequence is 12 residues long. Trimming left V 5 bases short and J 5 bases short, with 9 bases between. The germline V gene encodes CDR1 SGHTA and CDR2 FQGNSA. The CDR3 sequence: CASSPSRETQYF. The CDR3 bases are TGTGCCAGCAGCCCCTCTCGGGAGACCCAGTACTTC.

The rearrangement uses TRBV11-2 and TRBJ2-1; no clear D gene. Per the germline V gene, CDR1 is SGHAT and CDR2 is FQNNGV. This CDR3 contains 11 residues. Trimming took off 2 bases at V and 7 bases at J, with 3 bases between the two ends. CDR3 bases: TGTGCCAGCAGCTTACAAAATGAGCAGTTCTTC. Residues: CASSLQNEQFF.

A few counts support this clone. This rearrangement joins TRBV28 to TRBJ1-2; a possible D gene is TRBD1 (5 bases). The CDR3 is 13 amino acids. V lost 3 bases and J 4 bases, leaving 9 bases between the germline ends. Germline values: CDR1 MDHEN, CDR2 SYDVKM. CDR3 sequence reads: CASSLPRVYGYTF. DNA for the CDR3: TGTGCCAGCAGTTTGCCCAGGGTCTATGGCTACACCTTC.

V usage is TRBV10-2 and J usage is TRBJ2-5; the D is unclear. The J call may be faulty, since TRBJ2-7 better matches the DNA end. CDR1 and CDR2 (germline): WSHSY, SAAADI. This CDR3 is 13 amino acids long. The CDR3 DNA sequence: TGCGCCAGCAGTGAGCTGGGCCCCTACGAGCAGTACTTC. Its protein product is CASSELGPYEQYF.

V gene TRBV4-1 combines with J gene TRBJ2-7; 7 positions match TRBD2. Germline assignment: CDR1 MGHRA and CDR2 YSYEKL. J lost 0 bases, V lost 1 base, and 3 bases had no gene match. This CDR3 contains 15 residues. DNA for the CDR3: TGCGCCAGCAGCCAAGGGCTAGCGGACTCCTACGAGCAGTACTTC. Amino acids: CASSQGLADSYEQYF.

CDR3 DNA: TGTGCCAGCTCACCACCGCTTCTGGCAGGGGTTAACTATGGCTACACCTTC. Translating gives CASSPPLLAGVNYGYTF. The J gene is TRBJ1-2, the V gene TRBV18, with D perhaps TRBD1 (6 bases). Deletions cut 0 bases from V and 1 base from J, with 15 bases between. CDR3 length: 17 residues. Germline CDR1 and CDR2: KGHSH and LQKENI.